This entry lists 22 T cell receptor beta chains sequenced from one sample in a study of cytomegalovirus exposure and HLA in healthy donors. The PCR made use of 60 Vbeta and 13 Jbeta primers. Assay used: immunoSEQ multiplex PCR; TCRdb lists only in-frame clones, some missing. The sample holds roughly 77,000 clones, roughly 69% seen once. The sequenced material came from PBMCs. These receptors all come from a woman aged 45-59 years in good health and CMV-seropositive.

The chain is built from TRBV6-4 and TRBJ1-2, with 9 nucleotides matching TRBD1. Germline loops: CDR1 MRHNA, CDR2 SNTAGT. The CDR3 consists of 13 residues. V shed 10 bases and J 0 bases; nucleotides not matched to a gene: 3. The CDR3 reads CATGTGTNYGYTF. Written as DNA, the CDR3 is TGTGCCACCGGGACAGGGACTAACTATGGCTACACCTTC.

The chain couples TRBV7-9 to TRBJ1-2; 7 nucleotides align to TRBD1. This CDR3 has 15 amino acids. Germline lookup yields CDR1 SEHNR and CDR2 FQNEAQ (reference sequence). V lost 6 bases, J lost 3 bases, and 10 bases stayed unmatched. The CDR3 DNA reads TGTGCCAGCAGTCGAGCCTCAGGGGGAGACTATGGCTACACCTTC. Its translation is CASSRASGGDYGYTF.

The V and J genes are TRBV13 and TRBJ2-5; 9 positions agree with TRBD2. The DNA end favors TRBJ2-7, so the J call may be wrong. The germline gives CDR1 PRHDT, CDR2 FYEKMQ (reference sequence). CDR3 length: 14 residues. As DNA, the CDR3 is TGTGCCAGCAGCTCACTAGCGGGCTCCTACGAGCAGTACTTC. As protein: CASSSLAGSYEQYF.

The chain recombines TRBV13 with TRBJ2-3; the match to TRBD1 covers 8 bases. From germline, CDR1 is PRHDT and CDR2 FYEKMQ (reference sequence). V dropped 5 bases and J dropped 5; count of bases not matched to a gene: 3. This CDR3 contains 13 residues. CDR3 in amino acids: CASSITGGDTQYF. CDR3 bases: TGTGCCAGCAGCATCACAGGGGGAGATACGCAGTATTTT.

The chain combines TRBV4-1 with TRBJ1-2, with 12 bases matching TRBD1. The CDR3 covers 17 residues. Germline V gene lookup returns CDR1 MGHRA and CDR2 YSYEKL. V shed 0 bases, J shed 5 bases, and the junction held 7 bases outside the gene matches. The CDR3 is CASSQEGGQGAWYGYTF. CDR3 DNA: TGCGCCAGCAGCCAAGAAGGGGGACAGGGGGCCTGGTATGGCTACACCTTC.

V and J are TRBV5-1 and TRBJ1-3, with no clear D. The CDR3 contains 16 residues. The germline CDR1 and CDR2 sequences are SGHRS and YFSETQ. V gave up 4 bases and J gave up 0 bases, with 14 bases separating them. CDR3 in amino acids: CASSLEKSSSGNTIYF. The CDR3 DNA reads TGCGCCAGCAGCCTGGAGAAGTCGAGCTCTGGAAACACCATATATTTT. Full variable domain (missing parts from reference TRBV5-1 and TRBJ1-3): KAGVTQTPRYLIKTRGQQVTLSCSPISGHRSVSWYQQTPGQGLQFLFEYFSETQRNKGNFPGRFSGRQFSNSRSEMNVSTLELGDSALYLCASSLEKSSSGNTIYFGEGSWLTVV.

This chain connects TRBV29-1 to TRBJ2-2, with 9 bases that match TRBD1. The germline gives CDR1 SQVTM, CDR2 ANQGSEA. The CDR3 is made up of 12 amino acids. V was pared by 7 bases and J by 6 bases, with 3 bases of the junction left unmatched. The CDR3 bases are TGCAGCGCTGGACAGGGGTCCGGGGAGCTGTTTTTT. The encoded protein is CSAGQGSGELFF.

The chain recombines TRBV27 with TRBJ2-3; 10 bases are shared with TRBD2. V trimming: 7 bases; J trimming: 4 bases; junction bases outside the gene matches: 8. CDR3 length: 15 amino acids. The germline V gene has CDR1 MNHEY and CDR2 SMNVEV (reference sequence). The DNA for the CDR3 is TGTGCCAGCAACCATCTAGCGGGGGATCCAGATACGCAGTATTTT. It encodes CASNHLAGDPDTQYF.

The chain links TRBV7-9 to TRBJ1-6; tentatively, D is TRBD1 (6 bases). Trimming cost V 2 bases and J 8 bases, with 10 bases left between them. Germline values: CDR1 SEHNR, CDR2 FQNEAQ (reference sequence). There are 14 residues in the CDR3. CDR3 sequence: CASSLTGKDSPLHF. The CDR3 DNA sequence: TGTGCCAGCAGCTTAACAGGGAAGGATTCACCCCTCCACTTT.

The chain recombines TRBV5-1 with TRBJ2-7; possibly TRBD2 for D (6 bases). Germline V gene sequence: CDR1 SGHRS, CDR2 YFSETQ. Deletions cut 2 bases from V and 2 bases from J, with 14 bases between. The CDR3 contains 15 residues. Here the CDR3 reads CASSFGGADPYEQYF. CDR3 sequence (DNA): TGCGCCAGCAGCTTTGGAGGGGCCGATCCCTACGAGCAGTACTTC.

The sample holds one count of this clone. The rearrangement joins TRBV28 to TRBJ2-2, with TRBD1 matching over 7 bases. The CDR3 is 13 amino acids. Germline-derived CDR1 and CDR2 are MDHEN and SYDVKM. V lost 6 bases to trimming and J lost 4 bases; unmatched junction nucleotides: 2. The CDR3 region has the DNA TGTGCCAGCAGCAGGGACAGCACCGGGGAGCTGTTTTTT. Amino acids: CASSRDSTGELFF.

The V call is TRBV5-6, the J call TRBJ2-1; possible D gene TRBD1, 6 bases. CDR1 is SGHDT and CDR2 is YYEEEE in the germline V gene. CDR3 length: 15 amino acids. Between the trimmed V and J ends, which lost 3 bases and 4 bases, there was a span of 14 bases. The CDR3 protein is CASSSGTGPYNEQFF. CDR3 bases: TGTGCCAGCAGCTCTGGAACAGGGCCGTACAATGAGCAGTTCTTC.

The chain carries TRBV5-1 and TRBJ2-1; D unresolved. The CDR3 contains 16 residues. Looked up from germline, CDR1 is SGHRS and CDR2 is YFSETQ. Trimming shortened V by 0 bases and J by 7 bases, and 17 bases separated the two germline ends. CDR3 protein: CASSLEASELTNEQFF. The CDR3 coding sequence is TGCGCCAGCAGCTTGGAAGCGAGCGAATTAACTAATGAGCAGTTCTTC. Full variable domain (rest looked up from reference TRBV5-1 and TRBJ2-1): KAGVTQTPRYLIKTRGQQVTLSCSPISGHRSVSWYQQTPGQGLQFLFEYFSETQRNKGNFPGRFSGRQFSNSRSEMNVSTLELGDSALYLCASSLEASELTNEQFFGPGTRLTVL.

This clone was recorded only once. This chain links TRBV10-3 with TRBJ1-1; no definite D call. This CDR3 comprises 15 residues. CDR1 and CDR2 from the germline V gene are ENHRY and SYGVKD. The V end was cut by 3 bases, the J end by 8 bases, with 19 bases between. CDR3 sequence: CAISDGRTFPPEAFF. The CDR3 bases are TGTGCCATCAGTGATGGGCGTACCTTCCCCCCCGAAGCTTTCTTT.

This chain uses TRBV27 with TRBJ2-1; 8 bases agree with TRBD1. This CDR3 is 15 amino acids long. The ends lost 3 bases at V and 7 bases at J; junction bases unmatched: 8. Germline V gene lookup returns CDR1 MNHEY and CDR2 SMNVEV (reference sequence). The CDR3 region is CASSFFGRGRNEQFF. The CDR3 coding sequence is TGTGCCAGCAGTTTTTTCGGCAGGGGGCGGAATGAGCAGTTCTTC.

Points on this clone: This specimen includes other DNA sequences encoding the same CDR3. The chain has TRBV6-5 and TRBJ1-1; 9 bases map to TRBD1. The CDR3 consists of 12 residues. Germline V CDR1 and CDR2: MNHEY, SVGAGI. Unmatched junction bases numbered 6, after V lost 5 bases and J lost 11 bases. The CDR3 is CASSPGTGNAFF. In DNA, the CDR3 is TGTGCCAGCAGTCCCGGGACAGGGAATGCTTTCTTT.

The sample holds a few counts of this clone. The genes are TRBV5-4 and TRBJ1-2; tentatively, D is TRBD1 (6 bases). The ends were cut back, 5 bases at V and 8 bases at J, with 19 bases in the middle. From germline, CDR1 is SGHNT and CDR2 YYREEE (reference sequence). CDR3 length: 14 residues. The DNA for the CDR3 is TGTGCCAGCAGGACACAGGGCCCAATTCTCGGCTACACCTTC. Amino acids: CASRTQGPILGYTF.

This sequence joins TRBV27 and TRBJ2-1; the D gene is possibly TRBD2 (6 bases). CDR1 is MNHEY, CDR2 SMNVEV, per germline (reference sequence). The CDR3 loop spans 13 amino acids. Trimming pared 1 base from V and 9 bases from J, leaving 10 bases between. The DNA of the CDR3 is TGTGCCAGCAGTTTATATCGGCGGGGTGAGCAGTTCTTC. It translates to CASSLYRRGEQFF.

The chain employs TRBV2 and TRBJ1-4; 10 positions agree with TRBD1. With 0 bases clipped from V and 5 bases from J, the junction kept 6 bases outside the gene matches. Germline loops: CDR1 SNHLY, CDR2 FYNNEI. The CDR3 loop spans 17 amino acids. CDR3 in amino acids: CASSEALPDRGNEKLFF. The CDR3 DNA follows: TGTGCCAGCAGTGAAGCGCTCCCGGACAGGGGGAATGAAAAACTGTTTTTT.

This clone was seen only a few times. The chain couples TRBV19 to TRBJ1-6, with TRBD1 matching over 8 bases. The length of the CDR3 is 14 residues. V lost 6 bases and J lost 8; bases outside the gene matches: 6. Per the germline V gene, CDR1 is LNHDA and CDR2 is SQIVND (reference sequence). The CDR3 DNA follows: TGTGCCAGTAGCCCCTACAGGGGGGATTCACCCCTCCACTTT. It specifies CASSPYRGDSPLHF.

The chain employs TRBV4-2 and TRBJ2-6; D is uncertain. The CDR3 runs to 15 residues. V lost 0 bases and J lost 4, with 7 bases in between. CDR1 LGHNA and CDR2 YNFKEQ come from the germline V gene. CDR3 DNA sequence: TGTGCCAGCAGCCAAGATATCCCCGGGGCCAACGTCCTGACTTTC. This codes for CASSQDIPGANVLTF.

J is TRBJ1-5 and V is TRBV7-2; D uncertain. The CDR3 is made up of 14 amino acids. Trimming took off 5 bases at V and 2 bases at J, with 10 bases between the two ends. Germline V CDR1 and CDR2: SGHTA, FQGNSA. Here the CDR3 reads CASSVYNGNQPQHF. CDR3 sequence (DNA): TGTGCCAGCAGCGTATACAATGGCAATCAGCCCCAGCATTTT. The full variable domain, in which reference TRBV7-2 and TRBJ1-5 provide the parts outside the CDR3, is GAGVSQSPSNKVTEKGKDVELRCDPISGHTALYWYRQSLGQGLEFLIYFQGNSAPDKSGLPSDRFSAERTGGSVSTLTIQRTQQEDSAVYLCASSVYNGNQPQHFGDGTRLSIL.